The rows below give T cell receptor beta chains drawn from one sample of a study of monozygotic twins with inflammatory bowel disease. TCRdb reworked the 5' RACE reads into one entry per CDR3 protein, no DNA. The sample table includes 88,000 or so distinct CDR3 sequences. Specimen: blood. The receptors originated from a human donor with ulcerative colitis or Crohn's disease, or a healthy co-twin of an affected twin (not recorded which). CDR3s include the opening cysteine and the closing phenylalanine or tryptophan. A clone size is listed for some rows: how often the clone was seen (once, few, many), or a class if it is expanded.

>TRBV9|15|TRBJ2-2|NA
CASSVDGLNTGELFF
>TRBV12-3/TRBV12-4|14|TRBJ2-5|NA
CASSLGQGLETQYF
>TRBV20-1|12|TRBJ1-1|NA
CSARPPSSEGFF
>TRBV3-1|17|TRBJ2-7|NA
CASSPVYSRSSSYEQYF
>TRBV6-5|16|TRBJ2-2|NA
CASSYRGLRVTGELFF
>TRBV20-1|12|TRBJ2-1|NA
CSASGAGDEQFF
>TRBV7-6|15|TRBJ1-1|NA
CASSSNRGLNTEAFF
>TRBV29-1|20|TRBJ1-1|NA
CSVGTSYWGTGTKGSTEAFF
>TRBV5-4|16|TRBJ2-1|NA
CASSLEGLAGSNEQFF
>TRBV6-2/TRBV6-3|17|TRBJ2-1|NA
CASSLEGLLSSYNEQFF
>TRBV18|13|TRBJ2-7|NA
CASSPSGAYEQYF
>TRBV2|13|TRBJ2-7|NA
CASSGPFSYEQYF
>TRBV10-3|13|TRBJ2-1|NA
CASGAGGPNEQFF
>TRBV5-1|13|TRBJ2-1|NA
CASSFGGGNEQFF
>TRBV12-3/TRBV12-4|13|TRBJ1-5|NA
CASSLQGHQPQHF
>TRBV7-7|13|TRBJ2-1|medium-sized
CASSLWMGNEQFF
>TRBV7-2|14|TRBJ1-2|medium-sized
CASSLVRGQYGYTF
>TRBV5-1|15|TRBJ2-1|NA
CASSLSSGGANEQFF
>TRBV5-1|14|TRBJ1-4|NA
CASSRDGENEKLFF